This T cell receptor (beta chain) was sequenced during a study of CD8 T cells in Susac syndrome. The CDR3 has 18 residues. Germline loops: CDR1 SGDLS, CDR2 YYNGEE. V lost 2 bases and J lost 7, with 27 bases in between. The RNA input was about 0.5 to 1 ug, and it was reverse transcribed with random hexamers. Coverage of TCR beta CDR3 amplification by immunoSEQ multiplex PCR extended to 54 Vbeta and 13 Jbeta. TCRdb called the immunoSEQ multiplex PCR reads again in MiXCR, with one record for every CDR3 protein. The sample consists of under 200,000 distinct CDR3 sequences, 75% to 95% of them appearing once.

This sequence was found in a human donor with Susac syndrome. The sequenced material came from CD4+ T cells from PBMCs. This chain uses TRBV9 with TRBJ2-5; the D call may be TRBD1 or TRBD2 (7 bases each). CDR3 amino acids: CASSVGLAGTDREGTQYF. The CDR3, as DNA: TGTGCCAGCAGCGTGGGTTTGGCGGGGACAGATAGGGAGGGGACCCAGTACTTC.